A selection of T cell receptor beta chains follows, all from one sample in a study of blood T cell repertoires in COVID-19. Profiling relied on immunoSEQ multiplex PCR, and the TCRdb table lists in-frame clones only, not all of them. The profile shows roughly 340,000 clones, 85% to 90% of them singletons. The sequencing sample was made of PBMCs or T cells enriched from blood (not recorded which). Every receptor here comes from a man between 18 and 35 years old who had recovered from COVID-19. The CDR3 runs from the conserved cysteine through the conserved F or W. Each record gives: V gene, clone size, J gene, D gene, CDR3 protein, CDR3 DNA. A D gene is named only where the DNA matches it firmly. Some rows mark clone size as missing; the rest say once, few, many or name a class of expanded clone.

TRBV18	few	TRBJ1-1	TRBD1	CASSLGTGGLNTEAFF	TGTGCCAGCTCACTTGGGACAGGGGGACTGAACACTGAAGCTTTCTTT
TRBV10-3	.	TRBJ1-4	TRBD1	CATSASTGIEEKLFF	TGTGCCACGTCCGCTTCGACAGGGATTGAAGAAAAACTGTTTTTT
TRBV9	.	TRBJ1-3	.	CASSVDYSSAGNTIYF	TGTGCCAGCAGCGTAGATTACAGCTCTGCTGGAAACACCATATATTTT
TRBV5-1	.	TRBJ2-3	.	CASSLLQGTDTQYF	TGCGCCAGCAGCTTGTTACAGGGCACAGATACGCAGTATTTT
TRBV27	.	TRBJ2-3	TRBD2	CASSLVAGRSTDTQYF	TGTGCCAGCAGTTTAGTAGCGGGGCGAAGCACAGATACGCAGTATTTT
TRBV6-5	.	TRBJ2-3	TRBD1	CASSRDRGPRDTQYF	TGTGCCAGCAGTCGGGACAGGGGGCCTCGGGATACGCAGTATTTT
TRBV7-9	.	TRBJ2-1	TRBD2	CASTPREGTYNEQFF	TGTGCCAGTACACCGCGGGAGGGCACCTACAATGAGCAGTTCTTC
TRBV15	few	TRBJ1-2	.	CATSRGFGQGKGGYTF	TGTGCCACCAGCAGAGGGTTTGGGCAGGGTAAGGGTGGCTACACCTTC
TRBV5-1	.	TRBJ2-1	TRBD2	CASSSGTSSYNEQFF	TGCGCCAGCAGCTCCGGGACTAGCTCCTACAATGAGCAGTTCTTC
TRBV3-1/TRBV3-2	few	TRBJ1-5	.	CASSSTAVQPQHF	TGTGCCAGCAGCTCGACTGCGGTTCAGCCCCAGCATTTT
TRBV6-5	.	TRBJ1-2	TRBD1	CASKPPGQHTYGYTF	TGTGCCAGCAAACCGCCGGGACAGCACACCTATGGCTACACCTTC
TRBV20-1	.	TRBJ2-1	TRBD2	CSASLAGGLVSYNEQFF	TGCAGTGCTAGTTTGGCGGGAGGGCTAGTCTCCTACAATGAGCAGTTCTTC